Shown below are 20 T cell receptor beta chains from a single sample sequenced in a study of vaccination and CD4 T cells after COVID-19. For these TCRs, the target antigens are not known. CD4+ T cells that had been cultured provided DNA sequenced with the Oncomine TCR Beta short-read assay. Via MiXCR, TCRdb re-called the PCR reads, giving one row per CDR3 protein. The sample records roughly 17,000 distinct CDR3 sequences, over 45% being singletons. Treatment meaning: approximately 9-day PBMC culture with coronavirus spike peptide pools or control peptides (ViraFEST assay). Sequencing was carried out using CD4+ T cells from blood, cultured in vitro. The source is a human donor who had recovered from COVID-19.

V usage is TRBV7-2 and J usage is TRBJ1-4, with D unresolved. CDR1 and CDR2 from the germline V gene are SGHTA and FQGNSA. V lost 3 bases, J lost 5 bases, and 7 bases lay in between. The CDR3 runs 13 residues. The CDR3 coding sequence is TGTGCCAGCAGCTTTGGGCCAAATGAAAAACTGTTTTTT. As protein: CASSFGPNEKLFF.

The chain joins TRBV7-9 to TRBJ1-4; TRBD1 is a possible D gene (5 bases). Trimming removed 5 bases from V and 11 bases from J, with 15 bases in between. Per the germline V gene, CDR1 is SEHNR and CDR2 is FQNEAQ (reference sequence). CDR3 size: 13 residues. The CDR3 is CASSRQGLAKLFF. CDR3 in DNA: TGTGCCAGCAGCCGTCAGGGTTTGGCGAAACTGTTTTTT.

The chain carries TRBV5-4 and TRBJ2-3; TRBD2 matches 11 bases. The germline V gene has CDR1 SGHNT and CDR2 YYREEE (reference sequence). CDR3 length: 15 amino acids. Germline trimming cut 3 bases from V and 3 bases from J; bases unmatched to any gene: 3. CDR3 region: CASSSGTSGTDTQYF. DNA of the CDR3: TGTGCCAGCAGCTCCGGGACTAGCGGAACAGATACGCAGTATTTT.

This chain connects TRBV12-3 or TRBV12-4 to TRBJ2-1; D is undetermined. CDR3 size: 15 residues. V was clipped by 6 bases and J by 0 bases, with 12 bases between them. The CDR3 is CASSSMLSSYNEQFF. CDR3 in DNA: TGTGCCAGCAGCTCTATGTTGAGCTCCTACAATGAGCAGTTCTTC.

The chain couples TRBV28 to TRBJ1-5; D gene unclear. The CDR3 is 12 amino acids. V was shortened by 6 bases and J by 4 bases, with 7 bases between the two germline ends. Per germline, CDR1 MDHEN and CDR2 SYDVKM. The CDR3 here is CASRIVNQPQHF. CDR3 DNA: TGTGCCAGCAGAATCGTAAATCAGCCCCAGCATTTT.

The chain employs TRBV30 and TRBJ2-7, with 11 bases lining up with TRBD2. The V gene's germline CDR1 is GTSNPN and CDR2 SVGIG (reference sequence). There are 17 residues in the CDR3. Trimming cost V 3 bases and J 0 bases; bases outside gene matches: 10. The CDR3: CAWRRLAGMTSSYEQYF. CDR3 DNA sequence: TGTGCCTGGAGGCGACTAGCGGGAATGACGAGCTCCTACGAGCAGTACTTC.

CDR3 in amino acids: CASSYITNRGRRYGYTF. The CDR3, as DNA: TGTGCCAGCAGCTATATCACAAACAGGGGGCGTAGGTATGGCTACACCTTC. The chain recombines TRBV6-1 with TRBJ1-2; 9 bases match TRBD1. Germline V CDR1 and CDR2: MNHNS, SASEGT. The V segment lost 6 bases and the J segment 5 bases; nucleotides outside the gene matches: 16. The CDR3 sequence is 17 residues long.

This clonotype has a handful of counts. The chain recombines TRBV20-1 with TRBJ2-2; D gene uncertain. The CDR3 spans 12 residues. V was pared by 7 bases and J by 2 bases, with 8 bases between. Germline-derived CDR1 and CDR2 are DFQATT and SNEGSKA (reference sequence). For the CDR3, the DNA is TGCAGTGTAGGCCGAAACACCGGGGAGCTGTTTTTT. This gives the protein CSVGRNTGELFF.

In this sample, this clonotype turned up a few times. This chain connects TRBV6-5 to TRBJ2-1; the match to TRBD2 covers 14 bases. J was trimmed by 9 bases and V by 2 bases; bases with no gene match: 6. The CDR3 sequence is 16 residues long. The germline CDR1 and CDR2 sequences are MNHEY and SVGAGI. CDR3 amino acids: CASSYVGLAGDAEQFF. The CDR3 coding sequence is TGTGCCAGCAGTTACGTGGGACTAGCGGGAGACGCTGAGCAGTTCTTC.

V and J are TRBV29-1 and TRBJ1-5, with no clear D. V lost 6 bases and J 5 bases, leaving 11 bases between the germline ends. CDR1 SQVTM and CDR2 ANQGSEA come from the germline V gene. This CDR3 region has 12 residues. CDR3 DNA: TGCAGCGTCATGGACCCCGATCAGCCCCAGCATTTT. Encoded protein: CSVMDPDQPQHF.

This chain links TRBV11-3 with TRBJ1-1, with 10 bases identical to TRBD1. The length of the CDR3 is 15 residues. The V gene end was trimmed by 3 bases and the J gene end by 5 bases; junction bases not matched to a gene: 6. Germline CDR1 SGHNT, CDR2 YENEEA. CDR3 loop: CASSLTGGQGTEAFF. The CDR3 nucleotides are TGTGCCAGCAGCTTGACAGGGGGCCAGGGGACTGAAGCTTTCTTT. Full variable domain (missing parts from reference TRBV11-3 and TRBJ1-1): EAGVVQSPRYKIIEKKQPVAFWCNPISGHNTLYWYLQNLGQGPELLIRYENEEAVDDSQLPKDRFSAERLKGVDSTLKIQPAELGDSAVYLCASSLTGGQGTEAFFGQGTRLTVV.

This chain connects TRBV19 to TRBJ2-7, with D possibly TRBD2 on 5 matching bases. In germline, CDR1 is LNHDA, CDR2 SQIVND (reference sequence). This CDR3 spans 12 amino acids. Trimming pared 4 bases from V and 9 bases from J, leaving 13 bases between. In DNA, the CDR3 is TGTGCCAGTAGTACCTCCATCAGCGGGCAGTACTTC. Translating it yields CASSTSISGQYF.

The CDR3 reads CASRTQRTGGNQPQHF. For the CDR3, the DNA is TGTGCCAGCAGGACTCAGCGGACAGGGGGTAATCAGCCCCAGCATTTT. The chain links TRBV12-3 or TRBV12-4 to TRBJ1-5; 10 nucleotides agree with TRBD1. V gave up 6 bases and J gave up 4 bases; unmatched junction bases: 9. The CDR3 spans 16 residues.

This clonotype was detected once. This rearrangement joins TRBV20-1 to TRBJ1-3; D not resolved. CDR3 size: 14 residues. In germline, CDR1 is DFQATT, CDR2 SNEGSKA (reference sequence). The V gene lost 6 bases and the J gene lost 7 bases, with 19 bases spanning the gap. CDR3 sequence reads: CSAMDPRGRNTIYF. Written as DNA, the CDR3 is TGCAGTGCCATGGACCCCCGGGGTCGGAACACCATATATTTT.

This clonotype was detected a few times. The rearrangement uses TRBV6-1 and TRBJ1-1; D is uncertain. The CDR3 runs 12 residues. Germline V gene lookup returns CDR1 MNHNS and CDR2 SASEGT. V shed 7 bases and J shed 11 bases, with 17 bases lying between them. CDR3 sequence reads: CASMPQAGGAFF. The CDR3 nucleotides read TGTGCCAGCATGCCCCAGGCGGGCGGGGCTTTCTTT.

This clonotype was counted only a few times. The V call is TRBV28, the J call TRBJ1-5, with a weak D call TRBD1 (6 bases). This CDR3 has 18 residues. In germline, CDR1 is MDHEN, CDR2 SYDVKM. V was trimmed by 5 bases and J by 0 bases, leaving 20 bases between them. The CDR3 nucleotides are TGTGCCAGCAGTCTAACAGGGTATTCCGTTTATAGCAATCAGCCCCAGCATTTT. Amino acids: CASSLTGYSVYSNQPQHF.

This chain joins TRBV6-1 and TRBJ1-3; D not certain. The CDR3 is 16 residues long. Germline loops: CDR1 MNHNS, CDR2 SASEGT. V was pared by 0 bases and J by 4 bases, with 13 bases between. The DNA for the CDR3 is TGTGCCAGCAGTGAAGCGACCGGAGTAGGCGGAAACACCATATATTTT. This codes for CASSEATGVGGNTIYF.

The sample holds a few counts of this clonotype. The V gene is TRBV18, the J gene TRBJ2-7; TRBD1 aligns across 9 bases. The CDR3 is 15 residues long. The germline V gene encodes CDR1 KGHSH and CDR2 LQKENI. Trimming took 3 bases from V and 7 from J; bases not matched to a gene: 10. The CDR3 sequence is CASSPRTGEDVEQYF. CDR3 coding DNA: TGTGCCAGCTCACCCAGGACAGGGGAGGATGTGGAGCAGTACTTC. The variable domain in full, completed from reference TRBV18 and TRBJ2-7, reads NAGVMQNPRHLVRRRGQEARLRCSPMKGHSHVYWYRQLPEEGLKFMVYLQKENIIDESGMPKERFSAEFPKEGPSILRIQQVVRGDSAAYFCASSPRTGEDVEQYFGPGTRLTVT.

This chain connects TRBV11-2 to TRBJ1-6; perhaps TRBD1 as D (6 bases). Germline CDR1 reads SGHAT; CDR2 reads FQNNGV. V was cut by 6 bases and J by 10 bases, with 22 bases left in between. The CDR3 has 16 amino acids. The CDR3, as DNA: TGTGCCAGCAGACCCCTAGTAAAGGGGGTGGGATCACCCCTCCACTTT. Its protein is CASRPLVKGVGSPLHF.

V gene TRBV2 combines with J gene TRBJ2-6; the D is unclear. From germline, CDR1 is SNHLY and CDR2 FYNNEI. Trimming removed 6 bases from V and 4 bases from J, with 10 bases in between. The CDR3 is 14 amino acids. DNA of the CDR3: TGTGCCAGCAGCACCCCCCACGGGGCCAACGTCCTGACTTTC. This sequence encodes CASSTPHGANVLTF.